A single sample gave rise to the 25 T cell receptor beta chains below, sequenced in a study of blood T cell repertoires in COVID-19. The repertoire was sequenced with immunoSEQ multiplex PCR; TCRdb's copy has only in-frame clones and lacks some. Of some 150,000 clones in the sample, about three quarters were seen once. Material: peripheral blood. The receptors were gathered from a woman between 50 and 59 years old with active or convalescent COVID-19.

This clone was seen ten or more times. J is TRBJ2-5 and V is TRBV30, with 9 bases identical to TRBD2. CDR3 size: 14 residues. With 3 bases clipped from V and 9 bases from J, the junction kept 11 bases outside the gene matches. The V gene's germline CDR1 is GTSNPN and CDR2 SVGIG (reference sequence). The CDR3 reads CAWRIAGAPVAQYF. CDR3 in DNA: TGTGCCTGGAGGATAGCGGGGGCCCCGGTGGCCCAGTACTTC. The complete variable domain, with remaining parts taken from reference TRBV30 and TRBJ2-5, reads SQTIHQWPATLVQPVGSPLSLECTVEGTSNPNLYWYRQAAGRGLQLLFYSVGIGQISSEVPQNLSASRPQDRQFILSSKKLLLSDSGFYLCAWRIAGAPVAQYFGPGTRLLVL.

CDR3 nucleotides: TGTGCCAGCAGCTCTACCGGGACAGGGGGCCGTTCACCCCTCCACTTT. Amino acid sequence: CASSSTGTGGRSPLHF. The J gene is TRBJ1-6, the V gene TRBV7-8; TRBD1 matches 12 bases. Germline CDR1 SGHVS, CDR2 FQNEAQ. V shed 4 bases and J 9 bases; nucleotides not matched to a gene: 7. The CDR3 is 16 residues long.

This clone appeared many times. The rearrangement uses TRBV7-8 and TRBJ2-1; D perhaps matches TRBD1 (6 bases). Between the trimmed V and J ends, which lost 1 base and 10 bases, there was a span of 8 bases. The V gene's germline CDR1 is SGHVS and CDR2 FQNEAQ. CDR3 size: 12 residues. This CDR3 is CASSLGGLEQFF. CDR3 DNA sequence: TGTGCCAGCAGCTTAGGGGGGCTCGAGCAGTTCTTC.

This chain uses TRBV7-8 with TRBJ2-1, with 7 bases fitting TRBD1. Germline V gene lookup returns CDR1 SGHVS and CDR2 FQNEAQ. The V segment lost 0 bases and the J segment 11 bases; nucleotides outside the gene matches: 7. The length of the CDR3 is 14 residues. CDR3 DNA sequence: TGTGCCAGCAGCTTAGCGGCCGCGACAGGGCAGCAGTTCTTC. Residues: CASSLAAATGQQFF. The whole variable domain, remainder taken from reference TRBV7-8 and TRBJ2-1, is GAGVSQSPRYKVAKRGQDVALRCDPISGHVSLFWYQQALGQGPEFLTYFQNEAQLDKSGLPSDRFFAERPEGSVSTLKIQRTQQEDSAVYLCASSLAAATGQQFFGPGTRLTVL.

This clone has only a few counts. This chain links TRBV29-1 with TRBJ1-2; 9 nucleotides line up with TRBD1. V trimming: 2 bases; J trimming: 4 bases; junction bases outside the gene matches: 17. CDR1 and CDR2 (germline): SQVTM, ANQGSEA. This CDR3 is 18 amino acids long. CDR3: CSVEFVRTGVPLLYGYTF. As DNA, the CDR3 is TGCAGCGTTGAATTTGTGAGGACAGGGGTCCCCTTACTCTATGGCTACACCTTC.

This chain connects TRBV4-3 to TRBJ1-1; 8 bases agree with TRBD1. V gave up 3 bases and J gave up 7 bases; unmatched junction bases: 7. Germline CDR1 reads LGHNA; CDR2 reads YSLEER. The CDR3 sequence is 14 residues long. CDR3 sequence (DNA): TGCGCCAGCAGCCAGCGCAGGGGGCGGGATGAAGCTTTCTTT. Translating it yields CASSQRRGRDEAFF.

Here the CDR3 DNA reads TGTGCCAGCAGCGGGGCCGGGACAGCGTCATATGGCTACACCTTC. Its protein product is CASSGAGTASYGYTF. The chain employs TRBV5-5 and TRBJ1-2; TRBD1 matches 7 bases. CDR3 length: 15 residues. Trimming took 4 bases from V and 5 from J; bases not matched to a gene: 11. CDR1 SGHKS and CDR2 YYEKEE come from the germline V gene (reference sequence).

The gene calls are TRBV10-3 and TRBJ1-4; D not resolved. V dropped 3 bases and J dropped 10 bases, with 18 bases sitting between them. The CDR3 has 15 residues. Germline CDR1 and CDR2: ENHRY and SYGVKD. The DNA of the CDR3 is TGTGCCATCAGTGATGAGGGAGCAGGAAGAGGAAAACTGTTTTTT. It encodes CAISDEGAGRGKLFF.

The chain links TRBV10-2 to TRBJ1-1; TRBD1 agrees at 8 bases. Germline V gives CDR1 WSHSY, CDR2 SAAADI. The CDR3 contains 14 residues. J was trimmed by 4 bases and V by 5 bases; bases with no gene match: 6. The chain's CDR3 is CASSHQTGGTEAFF. The CDR3, as DNA: TGCGCCAGCAGTCACCAAACAGGGGGCACTGAAGCTTTCTTT.

The chain has TRBV9 and TRBJ2-7, with a tentative D call TRBD1 (6 bases). Germline values: CDR1 SGDLS, CDR2 YYNGEE. Between the trimmed V and J ends, which lost 3 bases and 0 bases, there was a span of 13 bases. The CDR3 is 15 residues long. CDR3 in amino acids: CASSGTAALSYEQYF. Here the CDR3 DNA reads TGTGCCAGCAGCGGGACAGCCGCCCTCTCCTACGAGCAGTACTTC. The variable domain in full, with the rest retrieved from reference TRBV9 and TRBJ2-7, is DSGVTQTPKHLITATGQRVTLRCSPRSGDLSVYWYQQSLDQGLQFLIQYYNGEERAKGNILERFSAQQFPDLHSELNLSSLELGDSALYFCASSGTAALSYEQYFGPGTRLTVT.

J is TRBJ1-4 and V is TRBV3-1 (or the pseudogene TRBV3-2), with D unclear. CDR1 is LGHDT and CDR2 is YNNKEL in the germline V gene (reference sequence). This CDR3 has 11 residues. The V gene lost 2 bases and the J gene lost 12 bases, with 7 bases spanning the gap. The CDR3: CASSQTYELFF. The CDR3 bases are TGTGCCAGCAGCCAAACCTACGAACTGTTTTTT.

This clone was counted between two and nine times. The V gene is TRBV10-3, the J gene TRBJ2-1, with 12 bases aligning to TRBD2. Germline V CDR1 and CDR2: ENHRY, SYGVKD. The CDR3 consists of 16 residues. Losses at the gene ends were 3 bases for V and 7 bases for J; bases not matched to a gene: 7. The CDR3 here is CAISEASGGAPNEQFF. Written as DNA, the CDR3 is TGTGCCATCAGTGAAGCTAGCGGGGGGGCCCCTAATGAGCAGTTCTTC.

Concerning this clone itself: This could be a read error, since a much larger clone is one nucleotide away. The sample contains more than one DNA sequence encoding this CDR3. The rearrangement links TRBV15 to TRBJ2-1, with 8 positions matching TRBD2. This CDR3 comprises 18 residues. Looked up from germline, CDR1 is LNHNV and CDR2 is YYDKDF (reference sequence). CDR3 coding DNA: TGCGCCACCAGCAGAGATCGGGGGGGGCGGGAGGACGACCATGAGCAGTTCTTC. Translating it yields CATSRDRGGREDDHEQFF.

The V gene is TRBV19, the J gene TRBJ2-7; the D gene is possibly TRBD2 (6 bases). The V and J ends lost 3 bases and 6 bases respectively, with 15 bases between them. Germline CDR1 and CDR2: LNHDA and SQIVND (reference sequence). The CDR3 sequence is 14 residues long. The CDR3 DNA sequence: TGTGCCAGTAGTATTAGGGCAGCGGGTGGCGAGCAGTACTTC. Translation gives CASSIRAAGGEQYF.

There are a few counts of this clone. This rearrangement joins TRBV4-3 to TRBJ1-2, with 7 bases that match TRBD1. J lost 4 bases, V lost 0 bases, and 5 bases had no gene match. This CDR3 spans 15 amino acids. Germline V lookup: CDR1 LGHNA, CDR2 YSLEER. The CDR3 DNA sequence: TGCGCCAGCAGCCAAGATGGGGGACAGCTCTATGGCTACACCTTC. Encoded protein: CASSQDGGQLYGYTF.

V and J are TRBV19 and TRBJ1-4, with 9 bases lining up with TRBD1. CDR1 and CDR2 (germline): LNHDA, SQIVND (reference sequence). Trimming took 3 bases from V and 8 from J; bases not matched to a gene: 4. This CDR3 comprises 14 residues. CDR3: CASSINRGQEKLFF. Written as DNA, the CDR3 is TGTGCCAGTAGTATTAACAGGGGGCAAGAAAAACTGTTTTTT.

This clone was detected only a few times. The chain couples TRBV6-5 to TRBJ1-1; tentative D call: TRBD1 (6 bases). The CDR3 length is 15 residues. V was pared by 4 bases and J by 1 base, with 13 bases between. Germline V lookup: CDR1 MNHEY, CDR2 SVGAGI. The CDR3 loop reads CASSWIKQGNTEAFF. The CDR3 nucleotides are TGTGCCAGCAGTTGGATTAAACAGGGGAACACTGAAGCTTTCTTT.

V is TRBV7-2 and J is TRBJ1-4; TRBD1 is a possible D gene (6 bases). The CDR3 is made up of 14 amino acids. The germline CDR1 and CDR2 sequences are SGHTA and FQGNSA. V lost 3 bases, J lost 7 bases, and 12 bases lay in between. The CDR3 DNA follows: TGTGCCAGCAGCTTGTACAGGGAGGGTGAAAAACTGTTTTTT. This encodes CASSLYREGEKLFF.

Only one count was recorded for this clone. The rearrangement joins TRBV9 to TRBJ2-1; TRBD2 matches 15 bases. Trimming at V came to 0 bases and at J to 2 bases, leaving 9 bases not matched to a gene. The CDR3 sequence is 20 residues long. The germline V gene encodes CDR1 SGDLS and CDR2 YYNGEE. The CDR3 coding sequence is TGTGCCAGCAGCGTAGGACTTGGACTAGCGGGAGGGCCCGCCTACAATGAGCAGTTCTTC. This codes for CASSVGLGLAGGPAYNEQFF.

The CDR3 DNA follows: TGTGCCAGCAGCTTGGCGGCAGGGGTCTTTGCAGATACGCAGTATTTT. It codes for CASSLAAGVFADTQYF. This sequence joins TRBV5-5 and TRBJ2-3; weak D call: TRBD1 (6 bases). Trimming stripped 0 bases from V and 4 bases from J, with 15 bases between. The CDR3 runs to 16 residues. Germline values: CDR1 SGHKS, CDR2 YYEKEE (reference sequence).

This chain joins TRBV15 and TRBJ1-5; D is undetermined. Germline CDR1 is LNHNV and CDR2 is YYDKDF (reference sequence). The CDR3 is 12 amino acids. Trimming took off 2 bases at V and 4 bases at J, with 3 bases between the two ends. The CDR3 DNA follows: TGTGCCACCAGCAGATTAAATCAGCCCCAGCATTTT. Protein product: CATSRLNQPQHF.

This chain connects TRBV6-2 or TRBV6-3 to TRBJ2-1; the D gene is possibly TRBD1 (5 bases). V was trimmed by 5 bases and J by 10 bases, leaving 18 bases between them. From germline, CDR1 is MNHEY and CDR2 SVGEGT. This CDR3 spans 14 amino acids. The CDR3 nucleotides are TGTGCCAGCAGTGCATCCTTTGGGGCAGGGGAGCAGTTCTTC. Amino acid sequence: CASSASFGAGEQFF.

This rearrangement joins TRBV9 to TRBJ1-2, with 7 bases identical to TRBD1. CDR1 and CDR2 (germline): SGDLS, YYNGEE. This CDR3 contains 15 residues. The ends lost 4 bases at V and 3 bases at J; junction bases unmatched: 9. As DNA, the CDR3 is TGTGCCAGCAGCCAGGGGACAGCCGTGGACTATGGCTACACCTTC. This codes for CASSQGTAVDYGYTF.

This chain uses TRBV19 with TRBJ2-1; TRBD2 aligns across 10 bases. CDR3 length equals 14 residues. Germline assignment: CDR1 LNHDA and CDR2 SQIVND (reference sequence). The junction had 9 bases not matched to a gene; V was cut back by 8 bases and J by 8 bases. DNA of the CDR3: TGTGCCAGTGGTCTACTAGCGGGATCCCATGAGCAGTTCTTC. Protein sequence: CASGLLAGSHEQFF.

The chain carries TRBV7-9 and TRBJ2-7; 7 bases match TRBD1. This CDR3 spans 13 amino acids. Trimming at V came to 5 bases and at J to 3 bases, leaving 4 bases not matched to a gene. Germline V lookup: CDR1 SEHNR, CDR2 FQNEAQ (reference sequence). CDR3 bases: TGTGCCAGCAGCCCGGGACAGTACTACGAGCAGTACTTC. It translates to CASSPGQYYEQYF.